This T cell receptor (beta chain) comes out of a study of cytomegalovirus exposure and HLA in healthy donors. Study findings and constraints: Sequencing had likely introduced a cluster of highly shared sequence variants as an artifact. It was fewer than 200 TCR beta chains that were listed as cytomegalovirus-associated. V segments that were indistinguishable, TRBV6-2 and TRBV6-3 among them, were omitted from analysis. Researchers reportedly found TCR beta sequences accurately predicted most subjects' HLA-A and HLA-B alleles.

With 1 base removed from V and 0 bases from J, the gap between germline ends came to 11 bases. Germline CDR1 is SGHRS and CDR2 is YFSETQ. The CDR3 length is 15 residues. Amplification used 60 Vbeta primers and 13 Jbeta primers. Some clones are missing from TCRdb's copy, which holds only in-frame ones; the method was immunoSEQ multiplex PCR. The sample table includes around 190,000 clones. Concerning this clone itself: Antigen specificity is unknown.

The sample was PBMCs. This receptor was identified in a woman in her thirties in good health and CMV-seropositive. The V gene is TRBV5-1, the J gene TRBJ2-7; no firm D call. CDR3 nucleotides: TGCGCCAGCAGCTTGACAGTGGCGAGCTCCTACGAGCAGTACTTC. It encodes CASSLTVASSYEQYF. Drawing the rest from reference TRBV5-1 and TRBJ2-7, the complete variable domain is KAGVTQTPRYLIKTRGQQVTLSCSPISGHRSVSWYQQTPGQGLQFLFEYFSETQRNKGNFPGRFSGRQFSNSRSEMNVSTLELGDSALYLCASSLTVASSYEQYFGPGTRLTVT.